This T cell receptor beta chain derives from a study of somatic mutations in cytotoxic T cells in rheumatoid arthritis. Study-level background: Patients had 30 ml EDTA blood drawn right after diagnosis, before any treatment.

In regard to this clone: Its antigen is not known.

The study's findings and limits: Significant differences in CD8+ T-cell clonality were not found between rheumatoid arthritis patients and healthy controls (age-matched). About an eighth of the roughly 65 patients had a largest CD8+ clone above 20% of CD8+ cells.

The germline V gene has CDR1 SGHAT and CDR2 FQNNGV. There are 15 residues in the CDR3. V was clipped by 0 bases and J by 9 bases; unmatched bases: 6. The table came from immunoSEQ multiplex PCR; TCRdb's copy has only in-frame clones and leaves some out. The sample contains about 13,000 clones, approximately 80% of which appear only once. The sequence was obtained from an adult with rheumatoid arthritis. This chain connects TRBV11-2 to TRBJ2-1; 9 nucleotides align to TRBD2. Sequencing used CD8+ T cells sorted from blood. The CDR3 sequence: CASSLEAGGAGEQFF. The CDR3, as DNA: TGTGCCAGCAGCTTAGAGGCGGGAGGGGCAGGTGAGCAGTTCTTC. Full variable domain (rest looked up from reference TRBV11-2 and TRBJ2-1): EAGVAQSPRYKIIEKRQSVAFWCNPISGHATLYWYQQILGQGPKLLIQFQNNGVVDDSQLPKDRFSAERLKGVDSTLKIQPAKLEDSAVYLCASSLEAGGAGEQFFGPGTRLTVL.